The sequence of this TCR beta chain was determined in a study of blood T cell repertoires in COVID-19. The participants were between 18 and 89 years old and came from some 25 US areas. This clone has a single count. Assay used: immunoSEQ multiplex PCR; TCRdb lists only in-frame clones, some missing. The repertoire consists of under 250,000 clones, with 80% to 90% occurring once and the leading ten covering over 3%. Germline values: CDR1 SNHLY, CDR2 FYNNEI. The length of the CDR3 is 16 residues. V lost 6 bases, J lost 3 bases, and 10 bases stayed unmatched. The chain carries TRBV2 and TRBJ1-4; TRBD1 matches at 7 bases. The TCR comes from a young woman in a cohort exposed to, infected with or recovered from COVID-19 (not recorded which). Sequenced input: PBMCs or T cells enriched from blood (not recorded which). In nucleotides, the CDR3 is TGTGCCAGCAGCACACCTCGCAGGGGGGCTAATGAAAAACTGTTTTTT. Translated: CASSTPRRGANEKLFF.